This T cell receptor beta chain came from a study of cytomegalovirus exposure and HLA in healthy donors. This CDR3 has 14 residues. Germline CDR1 and CDR2: KGHSH and LQKENI. V lost 1 base and J 1 base, leaving 7 bases between the germline ends. The PCR was carried out with 60 Vbeta primers and 13 Jbeta primers. Method: immunoSEQ multiplex PCR; TCRdb's copy keeps in-frame clones and lacks some. The data contain about 89,000 clones, approximately 81% of them singletons. The rearrangement links TRBV18 to TRBJ1-1, with D uncertain. This TCR came from a man aged 35 to 55 in good health and CMV-seropositive. Sequenced input: PBMCs. Written as DNA, the CDR3 is TGTGCCAGCTCACCACGACTTCAGAACACTGAAGCTTTCTTT. It translates to CASSPRLQNTEAFF.